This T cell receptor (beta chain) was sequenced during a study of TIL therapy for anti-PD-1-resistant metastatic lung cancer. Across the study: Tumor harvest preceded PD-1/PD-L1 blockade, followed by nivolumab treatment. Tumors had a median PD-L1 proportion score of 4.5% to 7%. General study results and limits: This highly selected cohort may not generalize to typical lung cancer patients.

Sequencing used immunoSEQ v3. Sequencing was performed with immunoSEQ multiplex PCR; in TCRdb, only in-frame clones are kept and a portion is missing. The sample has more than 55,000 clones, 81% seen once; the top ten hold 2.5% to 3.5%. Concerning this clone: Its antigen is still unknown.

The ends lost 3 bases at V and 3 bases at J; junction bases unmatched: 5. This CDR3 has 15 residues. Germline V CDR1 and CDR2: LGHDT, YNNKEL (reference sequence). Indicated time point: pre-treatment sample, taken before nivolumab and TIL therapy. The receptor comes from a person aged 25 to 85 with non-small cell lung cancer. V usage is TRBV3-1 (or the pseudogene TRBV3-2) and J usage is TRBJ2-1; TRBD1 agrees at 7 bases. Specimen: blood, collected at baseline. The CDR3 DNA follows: TGTGCCAGCAGCCAGCCGGGACAGCACTACAATGAGCAGTTCTTC. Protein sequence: CASSQPGQHYNEQFF.